This T cell receptor beta chain was obtained from a study of blood T cell repertoires in COVID-19. At the level of the study: Specimens from acute and convalescent COVID-19 originated in the United States, Italy and Spain. PBMCs, B-cell-depleted T cells, or T cells were the source of the cDNA or gDNA that made up the material.

The germline V gene encodes CDR1 MNHEY and CDR2 SVGAGI. The CDR3 is made up of 15 amino acids. V was trimmed by 0 bases and J by 4 bases, leaving 10 bases between them. Authors' data handling: Nucleated cell number was recorded as an estimate derived from reference gene primer amplification. Clones were read by immunoSEQ multiplex PCR, and TCRdb kept only the in-frame ones, dropping some. The V and J calls and the clone size are those of that table, but D and trimming were determined from the DNA. The sample consists of approximately 77,000 clones, 80% of them appearing once. What was sequenced was peripheral blood. This rearrangement joins TRBV6-5 to TRBJ1-5; maybe TRBD1 (6 bases). The sequence was collected from a woman in her seventies with acute or convalescent COVID-19. The CDR3 DNA is TGTGCCAGCAGTTACTCCGGGACAACGAATCAGCCCCAGCATTTT. Amino acid sequence: CASSYSGTTNQPQHF.